The entry below gives a single T cell receptor beta chain sequence along with its context. In this sample, this clone turned up once. The antigen it recognizes is unknown. No much larger clone exists at a distance of one base, and base qualities are not known. This sample was taken from a study of blood T cell repertoires in COVID-19 (dated by TCRdb to the early 2020s). As for the study more broadly: Samples from collaborators originated in the United States, Italy and Spain and spanned both the acute and convalescent phases of COVID-19. The prospective study material was composed of cDNA or gDNA derived from T cells, B-cell-depleted T cells, or PBMCs. Deeply sampled blood TCRbeta repertoires from subjects exposed to, actively infected with, or recovered from COVID-19 were included in the dataset. The repertoires were released in a freely available public database meant as a resource for research on the immune response to SARS-CoV-2. The samples were drawn from the first 160 participants of the ongoing ImmuneRACE study and from 1,254 subjects provided by 6 global collaborators. A de-identified subject ID, COVID-19 status, age in years and sex were almost always included in the sample metadata. HLA class I and class II types, where available, came from metadata supplied by the sample provider rather than from assay-based typing. Summary of the overall study and its limitations: The amount of clinical and demographic metadata varied by source and participant and was provided uncurated.

TCRbeta CDR3 regions were amplified from genomic DNA by means of the immunoSEQ Assay, a bias-controlled multiplex PCR. In the source study's methods: The number of nucleated cells in each sample was estimated from the amplification of reference gene primers within the assay. To quantify the absolute abundance of each unique TCRbeta CDR3 rearrangement, sequence reads were collapsed and filtered. For each sample, productive Simpson clonality was calculated as the square root of Simpson's diversity index over productive rearrangements. TCRdb stores this immuneACCESS table with in-frame sequences only. Part of the clones is absent; in the studies checked, under half of the shortfall reflects unresolved V genes, and no reason is known for the rest. V and J calls and clone size are given by that table; D and trimming were obtained from the DNA. The sample table contains under 350,000 clones; only one count was recorded for about nine tenths of them. 1.5% to 2% of the sample is taken by the ten largest.

V and J are trimmed by 4 bases and 1 base, and the gene matches miss 6 bases of the junction. From a lookup of the germline V gene, CDR1 and CDR2 are MGHRA and YSYEKL. The CDR3 covers 17 residues, taking in both the cysteine and the phenylalanine. Only the CDR3 DNA is retained, 51 bases long and in frame from the first base. In Seattle, one collaborating source enrolled patients while the infection was active and tracked those patients longitudinally over the course of disease. Whole blood was collected in K2EDTA tubes by collaborating institutions according to the institutions' own protocols. For TCRbeta analysis, collaborators shipped samples in one of three forms: frozen whole blood, isolated PBMCs, or DNA extracted from either of those sample types.

Here the chain combines TRBV4-1 and TRBJ2-5; 13 bases in between match TRBD2. This TCR was recovered from a woman aged 25 to 39 with COVID-19, enrolled during active disease. Input material: peripheral blood. The bases are TGCGCCAGCAGCCCCTGGACTAGCGGGGGTCCCCAAGAGACCCAGTACTTC. It codes for CASSPWTSGGPQETQYF.